Given below is one TCR beta chain in context. Its antigen remains unknown. Germline CDR1 and CDR2: DFQATT and SNEGSKA (reference sequence). V lost 2 bases to trimming and J lost 3 bases; unmatched junction nucleotides: 14. The CDR3 is made up of 17 amino acids. Amplification of TCR alpha and beta CDR3 regions from RNA used iRepertoire nested multiplex PCR. MiXCR was run by TCRdb on the multiplex PCR reads, yielding one entry per CDR3 protein. The top ten hold over 4% of the sample, which has under 200,000 distinct CDR3 sequences, roughly two fifths seen once. The record originates from a study of glioma-infiltrating T cells. Findings of the study overall: Non-neoplastic patients had below-expected tissue-blood divergence, while all gliomas exceeded expectation.

This rearrangement joins TRBV20-1 to TRBJ2-3, with 7 bases identical to TRBD2. The sequenced material came from glioma tissue, nonneoplastic brain tissue, or PBMCs (not recorded which). The clonotype comes from a human donor with low-grade glioma or glioblastoma, undergoing nonglioma brain surgery, or in good health (not recorded which). CDR3 coding DNA: TGCAGTGCTAGAAATCCCCTGGGGGGGTTGAGGACAGATACGCAGTATTTT. It encodes CSARNPLGGLRTDTQYF.